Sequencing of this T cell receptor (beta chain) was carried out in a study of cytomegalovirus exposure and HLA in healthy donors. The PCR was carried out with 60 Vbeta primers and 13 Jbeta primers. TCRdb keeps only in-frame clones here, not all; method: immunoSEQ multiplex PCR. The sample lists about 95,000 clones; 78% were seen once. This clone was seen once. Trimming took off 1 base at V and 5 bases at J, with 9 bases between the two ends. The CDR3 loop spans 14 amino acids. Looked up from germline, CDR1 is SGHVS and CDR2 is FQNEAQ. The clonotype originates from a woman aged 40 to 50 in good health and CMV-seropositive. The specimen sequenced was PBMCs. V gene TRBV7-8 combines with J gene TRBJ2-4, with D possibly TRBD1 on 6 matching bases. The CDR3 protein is CASSLVRGENIQYF. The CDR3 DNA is TGTGCCAGCAGCTTAGTCAGGGGCGAAAACATTCAGTACTTC. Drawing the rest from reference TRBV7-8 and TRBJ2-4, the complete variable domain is GAGVSQSPRYKVAKRGQDVALRCDPISGHVSLFWYQQALGQGPEFLTYFQNEAQLDKSGLPSDRFFAERPEGSVSTLKIQRTQQEDSAVYLCASSLVRGENIQYFGAGTRLSVL.